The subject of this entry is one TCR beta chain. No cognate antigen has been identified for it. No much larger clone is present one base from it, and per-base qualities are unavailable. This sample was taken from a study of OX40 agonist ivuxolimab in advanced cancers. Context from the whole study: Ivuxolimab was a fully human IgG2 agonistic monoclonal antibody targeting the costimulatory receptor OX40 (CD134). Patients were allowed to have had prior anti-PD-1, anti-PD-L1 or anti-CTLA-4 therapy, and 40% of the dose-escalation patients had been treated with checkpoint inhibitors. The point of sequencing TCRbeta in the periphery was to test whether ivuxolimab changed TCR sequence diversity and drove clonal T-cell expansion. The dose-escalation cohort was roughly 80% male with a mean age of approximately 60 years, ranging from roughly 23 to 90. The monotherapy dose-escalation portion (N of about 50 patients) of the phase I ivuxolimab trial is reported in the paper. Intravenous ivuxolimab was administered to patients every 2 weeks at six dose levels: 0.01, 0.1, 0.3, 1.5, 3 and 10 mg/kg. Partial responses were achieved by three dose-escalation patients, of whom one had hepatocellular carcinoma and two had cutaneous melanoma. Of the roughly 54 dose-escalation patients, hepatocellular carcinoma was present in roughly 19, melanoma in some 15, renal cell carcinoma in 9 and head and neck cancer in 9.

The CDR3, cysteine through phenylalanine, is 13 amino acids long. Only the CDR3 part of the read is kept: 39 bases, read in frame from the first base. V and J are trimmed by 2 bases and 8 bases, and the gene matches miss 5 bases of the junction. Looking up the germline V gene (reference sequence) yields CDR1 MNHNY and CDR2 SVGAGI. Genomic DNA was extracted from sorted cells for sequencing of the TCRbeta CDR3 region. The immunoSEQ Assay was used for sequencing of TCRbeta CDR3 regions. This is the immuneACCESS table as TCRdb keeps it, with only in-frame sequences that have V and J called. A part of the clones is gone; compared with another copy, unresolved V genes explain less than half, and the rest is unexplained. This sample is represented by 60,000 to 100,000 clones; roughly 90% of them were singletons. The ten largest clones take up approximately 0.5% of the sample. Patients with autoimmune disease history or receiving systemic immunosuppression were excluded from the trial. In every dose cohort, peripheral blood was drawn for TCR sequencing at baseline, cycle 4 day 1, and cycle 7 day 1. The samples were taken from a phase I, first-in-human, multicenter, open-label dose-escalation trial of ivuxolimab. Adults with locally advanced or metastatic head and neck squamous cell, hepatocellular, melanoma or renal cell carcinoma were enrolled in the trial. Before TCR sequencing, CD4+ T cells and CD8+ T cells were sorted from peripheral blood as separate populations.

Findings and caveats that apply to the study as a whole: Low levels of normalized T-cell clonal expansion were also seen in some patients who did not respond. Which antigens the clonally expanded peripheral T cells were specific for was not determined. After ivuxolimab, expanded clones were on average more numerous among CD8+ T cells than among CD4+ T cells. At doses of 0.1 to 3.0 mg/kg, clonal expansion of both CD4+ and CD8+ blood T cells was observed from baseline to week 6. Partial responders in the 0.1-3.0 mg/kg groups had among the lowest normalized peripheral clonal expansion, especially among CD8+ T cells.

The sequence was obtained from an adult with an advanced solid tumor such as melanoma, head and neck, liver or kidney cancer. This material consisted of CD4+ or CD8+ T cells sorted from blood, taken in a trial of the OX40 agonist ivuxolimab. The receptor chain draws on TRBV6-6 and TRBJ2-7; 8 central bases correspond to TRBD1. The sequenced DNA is TGTGCCAGCAGTTACGTCAGGGGGCCTCAGCAGTACTTC. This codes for CASSYVRGPQQYF.